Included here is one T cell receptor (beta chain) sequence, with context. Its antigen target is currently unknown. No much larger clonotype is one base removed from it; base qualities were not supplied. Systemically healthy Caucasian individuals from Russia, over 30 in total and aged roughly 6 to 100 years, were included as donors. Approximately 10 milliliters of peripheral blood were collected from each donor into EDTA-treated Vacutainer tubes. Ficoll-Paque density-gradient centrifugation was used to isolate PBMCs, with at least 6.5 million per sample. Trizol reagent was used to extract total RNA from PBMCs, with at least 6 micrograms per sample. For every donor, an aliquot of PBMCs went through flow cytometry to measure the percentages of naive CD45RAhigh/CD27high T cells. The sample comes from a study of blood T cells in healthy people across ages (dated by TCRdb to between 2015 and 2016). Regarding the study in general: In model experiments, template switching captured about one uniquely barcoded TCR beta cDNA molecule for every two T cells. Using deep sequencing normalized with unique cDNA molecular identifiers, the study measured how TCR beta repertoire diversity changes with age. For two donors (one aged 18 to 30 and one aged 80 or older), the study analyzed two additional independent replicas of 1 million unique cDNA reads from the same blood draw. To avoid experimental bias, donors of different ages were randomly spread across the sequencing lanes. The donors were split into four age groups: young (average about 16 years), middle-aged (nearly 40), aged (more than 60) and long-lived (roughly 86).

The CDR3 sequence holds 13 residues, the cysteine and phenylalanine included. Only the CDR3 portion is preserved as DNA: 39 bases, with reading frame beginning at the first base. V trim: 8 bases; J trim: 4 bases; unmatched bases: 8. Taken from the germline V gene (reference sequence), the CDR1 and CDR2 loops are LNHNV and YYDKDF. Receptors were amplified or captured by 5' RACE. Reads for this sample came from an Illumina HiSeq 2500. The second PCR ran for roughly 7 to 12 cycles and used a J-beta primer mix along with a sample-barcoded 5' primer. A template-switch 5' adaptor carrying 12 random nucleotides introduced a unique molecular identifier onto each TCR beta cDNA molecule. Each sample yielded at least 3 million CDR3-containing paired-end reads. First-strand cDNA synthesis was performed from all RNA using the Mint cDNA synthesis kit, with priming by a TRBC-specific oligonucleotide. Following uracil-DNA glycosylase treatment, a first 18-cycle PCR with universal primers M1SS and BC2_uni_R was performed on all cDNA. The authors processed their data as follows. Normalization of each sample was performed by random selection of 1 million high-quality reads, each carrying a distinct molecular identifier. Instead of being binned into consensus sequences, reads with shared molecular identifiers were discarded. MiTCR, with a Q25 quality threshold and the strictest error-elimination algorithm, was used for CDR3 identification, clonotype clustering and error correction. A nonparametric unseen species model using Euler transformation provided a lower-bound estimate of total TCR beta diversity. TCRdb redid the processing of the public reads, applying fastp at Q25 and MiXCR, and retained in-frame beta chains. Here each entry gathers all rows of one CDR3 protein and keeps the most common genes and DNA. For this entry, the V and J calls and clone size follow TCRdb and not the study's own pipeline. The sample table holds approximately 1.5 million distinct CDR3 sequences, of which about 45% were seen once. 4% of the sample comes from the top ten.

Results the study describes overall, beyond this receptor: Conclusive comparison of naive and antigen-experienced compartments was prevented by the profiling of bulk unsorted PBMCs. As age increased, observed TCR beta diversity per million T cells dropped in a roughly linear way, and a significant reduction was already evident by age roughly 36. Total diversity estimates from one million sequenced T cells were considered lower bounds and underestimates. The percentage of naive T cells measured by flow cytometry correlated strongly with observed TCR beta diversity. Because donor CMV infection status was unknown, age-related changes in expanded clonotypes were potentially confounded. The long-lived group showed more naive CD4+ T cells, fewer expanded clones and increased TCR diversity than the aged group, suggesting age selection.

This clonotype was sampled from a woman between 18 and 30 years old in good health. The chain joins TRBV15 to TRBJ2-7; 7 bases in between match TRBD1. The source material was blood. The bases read TGTGCCACCTCCTCCGACAGGGAATACGAGCAGTACTTC. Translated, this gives CATSSDREYEQYF.